Following are 15 T cell receptor beta chains from one sample sequenced in a study of CD8 T cells in ankylosing spondylitis. One entry per CDR3 protein results from TCRdb running MiXCR on the 5' RACE reads. The profile shows 250,000 or so distinct CDR3 sequences, about 24% of them singletons. The specimen sequenced was blood, either unsorted or a sorted T cell fraction (not recorded which). The receptors shown here come from a male donor with ankylosing spondylitis or in good health (not recorded which).

The V gene is TRBV5-1, the J gene TRBJ2-3, with D possibly being TRBD1 (5 bases). The CDR3 runs 14 residues. Germline V lookup: CDR1 SGHRS, CDR2 YFSETQ. Trimming cost V 5 bases and J 5 bases, with 15 bases left between them. CDR3 loop: CASSKGHLEDTQYF. In DNA form, the CDR3 reads TGCGCCAGCAGTAAAGGACATCTCGAAGATACGCAGTATTTT.

Ten or more counts support this clonotype. The chain uses TRBV6-1 and TRBJ1-1, with a tentative D call TRBD1 (6 bases). The V end was cut by 7 bases, the J end by 4 bases, with 19 bases between. The V gene's germline CDR1 is MNHNS and CDR2 SASEGT. This CDR3 has 15 residues. CDR3 residues: CASTPTGGGVTEAFF. DNA for the CDR3: TGTGCCAGCACTCCTACTGGGGGGGGCGTCACTGAAGCTTTCTTT.

In its sample, this clonotype was seen many times. V gene TRBV6-1 combines with J gene TRBJ2-7; D not resolved. Germline CDR1 is MNHNS and CDR2 is SASEGT. CDR3 length equals 12 residues. V was clipped by 3 bases and J by 8 bases, with 11 bases between them. The CDR3 nucleotides are TGTGCCAGCAGTGACTGGCTTGTGCAGCAGTACTTC. This encodes CASSDWLVQQYF.

Many counts were recorded for this clonotype. The chain links TRBV20-1 to TRBJ2-7, with D perhaps matching TRBD1 or TRBD2 (6 bases each). CDR3 length: 11 amino acids. The V gene's germline CDR1 is DFQATT and CDR2 SNEGSKA (reference sequence). The CDR3 DNA is TGCAGGATAGGGGGGATCCACGAGCAGTACTTC. Its protein is CRIGGIHEQYF.

This clonotype was detected only a few times. The chain combines TRBV15 with TRBJ2-1, with 9 nucleotides matching TRBD1. The germline V gene encodes CDR1 LNHNV and CDR2 YYDKDF (reference sequence). V trimming: 11 bases; J trimming: 4 bases; junction bases outside the gene matches: 6. The CDR3 contains 13 residues. CDR3 sequence: CAPQGARYNEQFF. The CDR3 nucleotides read TGTGCCCCACAGGGGGCACGGTACAATGAGCAGTTCTTC. Supplemented by reference TRBV15 and TRBJ2-1, the full variable domain reads DAMVIQNPRYQVTQFGKPVTLSCSQTLNHNVMYWYQQKSSQAPKLLFHYYDKDFNNEADTPDNFQSRRPNTSFCFLDIRSPGLGDTAMYLCAPQGARYNEQFFGPGTRLTVL.

The V and J genes are TRBV20-1 and TRBJ1-1; possibly TRBD1 for D (5 bases). V was pared by 6 bases and J by 2 bases, with 16 bases between. CDR1 is DFQATT, CDR2 SNEGSKA, per germline (reference sequence). This CDR3 has 14 amino acids. CDR3 protein: CSAEGSASNTEAFF. The CDR3 nucleotides are TGCAGTGCCGAGGGGAGCGCGAGTAACACTGAAGCTTTCTTT.

The V and J genes are TRBV28 and TRBJ1-6; D remains ambiguous. This CDR3 spans 14 amino acids. The germline V gene encodes CDR1 MDHEN and CDR2 SYDVKM. V was trimmed by 6 bases and J by 7 bases, leaving 13 bases between them. The CDR3 spells CASRLELGNSPLHF. DNA for the CDR3: TGTGCCAGCAGGCTAGAATTGGGGAATTCACCCCTCCACTTT.

A word on this clonotype: A read error is possible here, since a much larger clone lies one base away. The J gene is TRBJ2-3, the V gene TRBV12-3 or TRBV12-4; 8 bases fit TRBD1. The J segment lost 4 bases and the V segment lost 5 bases, leaving 14 bases of the junction unmatched. The CDR3 extends over 17 amino acids. The DNA of the CDR3 is TGTGCCAGCAGTCGCGTCCAGGGGGCAAAGGTTTCAGATACGCAGTATTTT. It is translated as CASSRVQGAKVSDTQYF.

This clonotype came up many times. The genes are TRBV2 and TRBJ2-3, with D maybe TRBD2 (6 bases). Germline V CDR1 and CDR2: SNHLY, FYNNEI. CDR3 size: 12 residues. Trimming took off 7 bases at V and 11 bases at J, with 16 bases between the two ends. The CDR3 DNA follows: TGTGCCAGCAAAGGGCGGGGACCCTTGCAGTATTTT. It is translated as CASKGRGPLQYF.

Only a few counts were recorded for this clonotype. The rearrangement links TRBV12-3 or TRBV12-4 to TRBJ2-7; D might be TRBD1 or TRBD2, each matching 5 bases. The CDR3 length is 16 residues. V gave up 5 bases and J gave up 0 bases, with 17 bases separating them. The CDR3 nucleotides read TGTGCCAGCAGTGGTGACCGGGGCGCCTACTCCTACGAGCAGTACTTC. This gives the protein CASSGDRGAYSYEQYF.

The chain uses TRBV20-1 and TRBJ2-3, with TRBD2 matching 8 bases. Looked up from germline, CDR1 is DFQATT and CDR2 is SNEGSKA (reference sequence). J was trimmed by 4 bases and V by 0 bases; bases with no gene match: 6. This CDR3 spans 15 amino acids. The CDR3 nucleotides are TGCAGTGCTAGAGATTCGGGGGGGGAGCCAGATACGCAGTATTTT. Translating gives CSARDSGGEPDTQYF.

In its sample, this clonotype was seen once. The chain links TRBV3-1 to TRBJ2-7; TRBD2 matches at 9 bases. Germline CDR1 reads LGHDT; CDR2 reads YNNKEL (reference sequence). V was clipped by 0 bases and J by 1 base; unmatched bases: 7. The length of the CDR3 is 17 residues. This chain's CDR3 is CASSQEASGVWSYEQYF. The CDR3 DNA is TGTGCCAGCAGCCAAGAAGCTAGCGGGGTATGGTCCTACGAGCAGTACTTC.

This clonotype has a handful of counts. A read error may account for a junction end that differs from germline. The V call is TRBV12-3 or TRBV12-4, the J call TRBJ2-1, with 7 bases aligning to TRBD2. The CDR3 has 12 amino acids. The CDR3 coding sequence is TGTGCCAGCAGTTTAGGGACTAGGACATTTTCTTTC. Protein sequence: CASSLGTRTFSF.

Here the CDR3 DNA reads TGTGCCATCAGCTCCAGGCCTAACTATGGCTACACCTTC. Protein sequence: CAISSRPNYGYTF. The chain uses TRBV10-3 and TRBJ1-2; D unresolved. This CDR3 has 13 residues. Germline V CDR1 and CDR2: ENHRY, SYGVKD. V dropped 6 bases and J dropped 0 bases, with 8 bases sitting between them.

This clonotype appeared many times. This CDR3 is CSVAGTGRSTEAFF. The DNA of the CDR3 is TGCAGCGTGGCCGGGACAGGGAGGTCCACTGAAGCTTTCTTT. The chain recombines TRBV29-1 with TRBJ1-1; 9 bases are shared with TRBD1. Germline CDR1 and CDR2: SQVTM and ANQGSEA. With V trimmed by 6 bases and J by 4 bases, 9 bases remained unmatched. The CDR3 runs to 14 residues.